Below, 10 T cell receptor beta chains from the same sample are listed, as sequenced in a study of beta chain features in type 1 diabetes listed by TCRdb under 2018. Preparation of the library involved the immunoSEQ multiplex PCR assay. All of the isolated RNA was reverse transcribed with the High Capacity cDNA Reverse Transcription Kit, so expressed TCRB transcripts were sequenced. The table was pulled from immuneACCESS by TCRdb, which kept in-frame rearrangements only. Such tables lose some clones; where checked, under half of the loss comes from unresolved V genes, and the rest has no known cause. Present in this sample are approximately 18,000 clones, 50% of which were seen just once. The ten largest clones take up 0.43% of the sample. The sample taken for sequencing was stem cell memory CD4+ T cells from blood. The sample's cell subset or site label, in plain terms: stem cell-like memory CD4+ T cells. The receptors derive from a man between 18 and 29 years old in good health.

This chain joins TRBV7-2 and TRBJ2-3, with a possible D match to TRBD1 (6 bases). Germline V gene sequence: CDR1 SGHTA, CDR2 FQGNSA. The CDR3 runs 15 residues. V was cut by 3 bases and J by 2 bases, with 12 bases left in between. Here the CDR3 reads CASSLRGTPTDTQYF. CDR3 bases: TGTGCCAGCAGCTTGAGGGGGACCCCCACAGATACGCAGTATTTT.

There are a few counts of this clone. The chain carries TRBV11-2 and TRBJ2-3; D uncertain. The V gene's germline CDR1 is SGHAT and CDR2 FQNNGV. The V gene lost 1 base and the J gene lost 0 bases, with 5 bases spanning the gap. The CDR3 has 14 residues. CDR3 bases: TGTGCCAGCAGCTTAGGTCTCAGCACAGATACGCAGTATTTT. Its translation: CASSLGLSTDTQYF.

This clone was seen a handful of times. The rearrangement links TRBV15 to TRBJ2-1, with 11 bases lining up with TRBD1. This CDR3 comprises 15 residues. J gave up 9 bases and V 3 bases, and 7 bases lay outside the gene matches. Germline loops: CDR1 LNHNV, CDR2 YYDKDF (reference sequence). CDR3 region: CATSSPGQGVVEQFF. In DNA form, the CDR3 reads TGTGCCACCAGCAGCCCGGGACAGGGGGTTGTTGAGCAGTTCTTC.

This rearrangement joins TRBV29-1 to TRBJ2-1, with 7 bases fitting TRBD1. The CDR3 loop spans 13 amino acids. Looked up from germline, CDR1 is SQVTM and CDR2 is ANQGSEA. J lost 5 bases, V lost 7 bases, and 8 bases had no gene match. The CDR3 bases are TGCAGCGGAGCCCTAACAGGGGACAATGAGCAGTTCTTC. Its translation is CSGALTGDNEQFF.

The CDR3 reads CASSLIGRSLRGSYNEQFF. CDR3 nucleotide sequence: TGTGCCAGCAGCTTGATCGGGAGATCCCTTCGGGGCTCCTACAATGAGCAGTTCTTC. This chain connects TRBV5-5 to TRBJ2-1; possibly TRBD2 for D (6 bases). CDR3 length: 19 amino acids. V lost 1 base, J lost 0 bases, and 20 bases lay in between. Germline loops: CDR1 SGHKS, CDR2 YYEKEE (reference sequence).

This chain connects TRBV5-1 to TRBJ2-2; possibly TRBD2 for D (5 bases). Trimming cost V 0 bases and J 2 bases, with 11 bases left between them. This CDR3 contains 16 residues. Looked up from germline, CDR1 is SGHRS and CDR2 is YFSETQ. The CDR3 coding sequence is TGCGCCAGCAGCTTGGCCGGGAACACCAACACCGGGGAGCTGTTTTTT. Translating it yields CASSLAGNTNTGELFF.

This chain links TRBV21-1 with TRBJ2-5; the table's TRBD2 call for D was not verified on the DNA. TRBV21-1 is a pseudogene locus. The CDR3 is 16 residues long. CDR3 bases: TGTGCCAGCAGCAAACAGCGGGCCGCCGCCGGAGAGACCCAGTACTTC. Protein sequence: CASSKQRAAAGETQYF.

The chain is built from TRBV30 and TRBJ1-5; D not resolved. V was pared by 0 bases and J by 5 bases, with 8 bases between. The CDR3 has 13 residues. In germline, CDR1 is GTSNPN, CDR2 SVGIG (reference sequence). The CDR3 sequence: CAWSVQTDQPQHF. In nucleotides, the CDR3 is TGTGCCTGGAGTGTACAGACCGATCAGCCCCAGCATTTT.

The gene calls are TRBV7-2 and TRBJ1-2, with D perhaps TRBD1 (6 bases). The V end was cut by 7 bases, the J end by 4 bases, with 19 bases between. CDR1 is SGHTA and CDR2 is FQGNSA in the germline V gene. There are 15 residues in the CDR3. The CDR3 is CASTPKTGYSYGYTF. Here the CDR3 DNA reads TGTGCCAGCACCCCCAAGACAGGATATTCCTATGGCTACACCTTC. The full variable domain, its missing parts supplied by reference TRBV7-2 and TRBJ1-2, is GAGVSQSPSNKVTEKGKDVELRCDPISGHTALYWYRQSLGQGLEFLIYFQGNSAPDKSGLPSDRFSAERTGGSVSTLTIQRTQQEDSAVYLCASTPKTGYSYGYTFGSGTRLTVV.

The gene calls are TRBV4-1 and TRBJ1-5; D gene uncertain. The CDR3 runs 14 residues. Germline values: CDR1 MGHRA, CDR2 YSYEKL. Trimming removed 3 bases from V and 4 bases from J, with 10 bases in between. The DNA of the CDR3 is TGCGCCAGCAGCCAGGAACTGCGGAATCAGCCCCAGCATTTT. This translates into CASSQELRNQPQHF.